The TCR beta chain under discussion was sequenced for a study of T-cell reconstitution after alpha-beta-depleted transplantation in children. Looked up from germline, CDR1 is SGHTA and CDR2 is FQGNSA. The CDR3 contains 16 residues. V was clipped by 5 bases and J by 4 bases, with 20 bases between them. This sample's TCRbeta library carried unique molecular identifier barcodes. TCRdb passed the PCR reads through MiXCR, listing each CDR3 protein once. In the table there are around 210,000 distinct CDR3 sequences, approximately 6.3% of which are singletons. This TCR was sampled from a boy aged 2 to 10 with acute lymphoblastic leukemia, due to receive a stem cell transplant. The rearrangement links TRBV7-2 to TRBJ1-2; tentative D call: TRBD1 (5 bases). The input for sequencing was PBMCs, taken before TCRalphabeta/CD19-depleted stem cell transplant. The CDR3, as DNA: TGTGCCAGCAGCCTGACTATTTGGGGGTTGCTCTATGGCTACACCTTC. Protein: CASSLTIWGLLYGYTF.